This paragraph reports one T cell receptor (beta chain). Time point denoted: blood 4 weeks post-SBRT, at nephrectomy. Treatment described: 15 Gy SBRT to primary tumor, nephrectomy 4 weeks later. Nephrectomy followed 15 Gy stereotactic body radiation by 4 weeks. The protocol was immunoSEQ multiplex PCR, while the TCRdb copy is restricted to in-frame clones and leaves out a portion. The sample lists 120,000 to 150,000 clones; approximately 86% were seen once. The sample comes from a study of radiation and T cells in renal cell carcinoma. This CDR3 is built from 17 residues. The J segment lost 0 bases and the V segment lost 3 bases, leaving 8 bases of the junction unmatched. The germline gives CDR1 LNHDA, CDR2 SQIVND (reference sequence).

The V call is TRBV19, the J call TRBJ2-5, with TRBD2 matching over 9 bases. The receptor was derived from a woman aged 50 to 60 with renal cell carcinoma. Sequenced material: blood, taken from a patient whose treatment included radiotherapy and nephrectomy. CDR3 bases: TGTGCCAGTAGTATTGAGGCTAGCGGGGTAAACCAAGAGACCCAGTACTTC. Its translation: CASSIEASGVNQETQYF.